This T cell receptor (beta chain) was obtained from a study of T cells after yellow fever vaccination. Study context: The SMART-Seq v4 Ultra Low Input method served to prepare the low-cell-number fractions. Study conclusions and caveats: Subsequent to the booster, the majority of primary-vaccination clones reappeared (96% CD4, roughly 90% CD8). Repertoires obtained by FACS sorting could include abundant clonotypes that entered as contaminants from the bulk population.

Germline CDR1 reads SGHKS; CDR2 reads YYEKEE (reference sequence). The CDR3 spans 16 residues. MiXCR, run by TCRdb on the 5' RACE reads, gives a single entry per CDR3 protein. The table shows hundreds of thousands of distinct CDR3 sequences, with 17% occurring only once. Notes on this clonotype: The antigen is not known. This could be a read error, since a much larger clone is one nucleotide away.

Specimen: PBMCs, collected 5 days after the first yellow fever vaccination. The receptor comes from a young man who received the YFV17D yellow fever vaccine. V and J are TRBV5-5 and TRBJ2-5, with D perhaps matching TRBD1 (6 bases). CDR3 sequence: CASSFRGQINQESQYF. The CDR3, as DNA: TGTGCCAGCAGCTTCCGAGGACAGATAAACCAAGAGTCCCAGTACTTC.